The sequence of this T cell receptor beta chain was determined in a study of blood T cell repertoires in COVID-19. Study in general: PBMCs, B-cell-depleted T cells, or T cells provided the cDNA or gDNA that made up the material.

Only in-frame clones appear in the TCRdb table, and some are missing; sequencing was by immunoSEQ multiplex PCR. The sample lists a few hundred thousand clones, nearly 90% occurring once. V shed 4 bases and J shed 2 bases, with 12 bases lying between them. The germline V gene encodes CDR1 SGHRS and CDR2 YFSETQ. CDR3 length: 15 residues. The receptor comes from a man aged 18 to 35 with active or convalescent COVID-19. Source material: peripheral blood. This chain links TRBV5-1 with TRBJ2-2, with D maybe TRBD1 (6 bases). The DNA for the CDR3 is TGCGCCAGCAGCCCCCGGGACACTAACACCGGGGAGCTGTTTTTT. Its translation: CASSPRDTNTGELFF.